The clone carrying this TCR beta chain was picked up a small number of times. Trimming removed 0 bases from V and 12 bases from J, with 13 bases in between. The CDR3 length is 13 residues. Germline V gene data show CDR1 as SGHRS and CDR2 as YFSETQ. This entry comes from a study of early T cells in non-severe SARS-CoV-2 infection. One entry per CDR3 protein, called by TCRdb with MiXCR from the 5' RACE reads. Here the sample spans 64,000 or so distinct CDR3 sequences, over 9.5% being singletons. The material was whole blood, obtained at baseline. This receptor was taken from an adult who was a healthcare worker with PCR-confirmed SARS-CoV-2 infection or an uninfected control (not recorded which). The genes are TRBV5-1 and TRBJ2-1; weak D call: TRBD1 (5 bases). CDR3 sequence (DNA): TGCGCCAGCAGCTTGGGGGAAGGGGTCCTGCAGTTCTTC. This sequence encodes CASSLGEGVLQFF.